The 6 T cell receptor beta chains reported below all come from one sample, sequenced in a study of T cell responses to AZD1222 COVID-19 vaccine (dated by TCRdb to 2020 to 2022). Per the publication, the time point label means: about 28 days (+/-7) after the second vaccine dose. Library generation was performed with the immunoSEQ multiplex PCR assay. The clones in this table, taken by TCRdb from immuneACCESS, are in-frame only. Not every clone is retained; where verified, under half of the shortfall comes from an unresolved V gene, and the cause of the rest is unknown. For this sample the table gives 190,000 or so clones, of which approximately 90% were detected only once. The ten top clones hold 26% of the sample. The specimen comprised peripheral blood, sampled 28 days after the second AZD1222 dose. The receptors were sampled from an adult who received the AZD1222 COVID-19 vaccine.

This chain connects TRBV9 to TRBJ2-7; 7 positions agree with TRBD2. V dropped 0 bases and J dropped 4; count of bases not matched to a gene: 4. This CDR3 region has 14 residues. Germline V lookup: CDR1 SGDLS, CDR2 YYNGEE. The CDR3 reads CASSVDPAGYEQYF. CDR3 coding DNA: TGTGCCAGCAGCGTAGACCCAGCGGGATACGAGCAGTACTTC. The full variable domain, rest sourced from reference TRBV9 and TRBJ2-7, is DSGVTQTPKHLITATGQRVTLRCSPRSGDLSVYWYQQSLDQGLQFLIQYYNGEERAKGNILERFSAQQFPDLHSELNLSSLELGDSALYFCASSVDPAGYEQYFGPGTRLTVT.

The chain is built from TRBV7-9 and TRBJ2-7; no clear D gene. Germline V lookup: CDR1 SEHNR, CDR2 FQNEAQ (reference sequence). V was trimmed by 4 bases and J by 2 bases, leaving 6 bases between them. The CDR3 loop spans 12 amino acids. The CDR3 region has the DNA TGTGCCAGCAGCTCAGCCGCCTACGAGCAGTACTTC. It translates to CASSSAAYEQYF. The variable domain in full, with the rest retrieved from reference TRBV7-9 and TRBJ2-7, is DTGVSQNPRHKITKRGQNVTFRCDPISEHNRLYWYRQTLGQGPEFLTYFQNEAQLEKSRLLSDRFSAERPKGSFSTLEIQRTEQGDSAMYLCASSSAAYEQYFGPGTRLTVT.

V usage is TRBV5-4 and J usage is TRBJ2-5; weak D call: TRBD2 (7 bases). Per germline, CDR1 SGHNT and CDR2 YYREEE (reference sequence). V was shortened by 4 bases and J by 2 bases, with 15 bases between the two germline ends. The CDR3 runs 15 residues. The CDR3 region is CASSPLGGGQETQYF. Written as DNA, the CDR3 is TGTGCCAGCAGCCCGTTAGGGGGGGGGCAAGAGACCCAGTACTTC.

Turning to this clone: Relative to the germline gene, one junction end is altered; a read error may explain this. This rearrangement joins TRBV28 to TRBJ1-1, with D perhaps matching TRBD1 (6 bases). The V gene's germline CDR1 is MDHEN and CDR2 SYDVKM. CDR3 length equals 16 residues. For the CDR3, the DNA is TGTGCCAGCACTTTAGGGATCCGGGGGCATGAGGCTGAAGCTTTCTTT. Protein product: CASTLGIRGHEAEAFF.

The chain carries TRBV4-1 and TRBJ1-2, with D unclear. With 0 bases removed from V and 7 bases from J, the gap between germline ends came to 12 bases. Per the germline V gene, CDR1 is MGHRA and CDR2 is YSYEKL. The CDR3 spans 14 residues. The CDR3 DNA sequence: TGCGCCAGCAGCCAAGATAACCGCCCAGGTGGCTACACCTTC. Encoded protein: CASSQDNRPGGYTF.

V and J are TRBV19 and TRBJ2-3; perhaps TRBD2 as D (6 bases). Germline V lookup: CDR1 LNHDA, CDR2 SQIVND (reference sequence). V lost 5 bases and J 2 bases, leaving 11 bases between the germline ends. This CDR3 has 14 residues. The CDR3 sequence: CASSQWEATDTQYF. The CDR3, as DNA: TGTGCCAGTAGTCAGTGGGAGGCCACAGATACGCAGTATTTT.